This TCR beta chain was documented in a study of Tregs in tolerant kidney transplant recipients. Sequencing was performed with immunoSEQ multiplex PCR; in TCRdb, only in-frame clones are kept and a portion is missing. In the table there are tens of thousands of clones, approximately 93% of which are singletons. Deletions cut 11 bases from V and 1 base from J, with 14 bases between. CDR1 MNHNS and CDR2 SASEGT come from the germline V gene. CDR3 length: 14 residues. Study-wide results and limits: Tregs expanded with activated donor B cells seemed most donor-specific.

As for this clone: The antigen is undetermined.

The gene calls are TRBV6-1 and TRBJ2-2; possible D gene TRBD2, 5 bases. The starting material was CD4+ T cells from blood, obtained before the transplant. The sequence derives from a human donor who received a combined kidney and bone marrow transplant. CDR3 sequence (DNA): TGTGCCGGATCGCTAGGAGGGAACACCGGGGAGCTGTTTTTT. It is translated as CAGSLGGNTGELFF.